The rows below give T cell receptor beta chains drawn from one sample of a study of regulatory T cells in long-lasting Graves disease. TCRdb re-called the multiplex PCR reads through MiXCR, storing one row per CDR3 protein. The sample lists about 220,000 distinct CDR3 sequences, approximately 18% occurring once. The data also belong to a second study, concerning T cells in Graves' hyperthyroidism and ophthalmopathy.

The sequencing used peripheral blood mononuclear cells (PBMCs), collected at new diagnosis, from a patient treated with antithyroid drugs. The source is a woman aged 30 to 39 with Graves disease. The CDR3 runs from the conserved cysteine through the conserved F or W. D genes are given only for firm matches. Part of the rows lack a size; the others show once, few, many or a class for expanded clones.

length,size,J,V,D,DNA,CDR3
16,many,TRBJ2-5,TRBV5-1,TRBD2,TGCGCCAGCAGCTTGGAAGAGCGGGAGCGTGAGGAGACCCAGTACTTC,CASSLEEREREETQYF
10,many,TRBJ1-1,TRBV7-8,-,TGTGCCAGCGGAGGCACTGAAGCTTTCTTT,CASGGTEAFF
15,many,TRBJ1-5,TRBV12-3/TRBV12-4,-,TGTGCCAGCAGTTCCCGGGACTCTATTAATCAGCCCCAGCATTTT,CASSSRDSINQPQHF
16,-,TRBJ1-3,TRBV30,TRBD1,TGTGCCTGGTGGGCAGGGGGGTTATTGGCTGGAAACACCATATATTTT,CAWWAGGLLAGNTIYF
11,many,TRBJ1-3,TRBV2,-,TGTGCCAGCAGAGGGGGAAACACCATATATTTT,CASRGGNTIYF
16,few,TRBJ2-2,TRBV14,-,TGTGCCAGCAGCCAACTCGTCAGTCGCGGCGCCGGGGAGCCGTTTTTT,CASSQLVSRGAGEPFF
19,-,TRBJ2-3,TRBV12-3/TRBV12-4,TRBD2,TGTGCCAGCAGTTTAGCGCGGGGACTAGCGGGGGCCGACACAGATACGCAGTATTTT,CASSLARGLAGADTDTQYF
14,many,TRBJ2-7,TRBV6-2/TRBV6-3,TRBD2,TGTGCCTCACAACCGGGACTAGCGGGATCCGAGCAGTACTTC,CASQPGLAGSEQYF
13,-,TRBJ2-6,TRBV29-1,-,TGCAGCGCCCGAAGGTCTGGGGCCAACGTCCTGACTTTC,CSARRSGANVLTF
16,many,TRBJ2-1,TRBV2,-,TGTGCCAGCAGTGTTATAGGATCACTTACCTACAATGAGCAGTTCTTC,CASSVIGSLTYNEQFF
13,many,TRBJ1-1,TRBV19,-,TGTGCCAGTAGTATAGGACGGACCGCTGAAGCTTTCTTT,CASSIGRTAEAFF
14,many,TRBJ1-2,TRBV2,TRBD1,TGTGCCAGCAAAGACATGGACAGGGAGTATGGCTACACCTTC,CASKDMDREYGYTF
12,many,TRBJ2-5,TRBV7-9,-,TGTGCCAGCAGCTTAGCCAGCGAGACCCAGTACTTC,CASSLASETQYF
16,many,TRBJ1-1,TRBV7-9,-,TGTGCCAGCAGCTCGATCACGGGACTCAGGGGACCTGAAGCTTTCTTT,CASSSITGLRGPEAFF
15,-,TRBJ2-1,TRBV28,-,TGTGCCAGCAGGCTTACAGTAGGGAAGTACAATGAGCAGTTCTTC,CASRLTVGKYNEQFF
16,few,TRBJ2-2,TRBV9,-,TGTGCCAGCAGCGTTAATGGGGCAGGGAACACCGGGGAGCTGTTTTTT,CASSVNGAGNTGELFF
15,-,TRBJ2-2,TRBV2,TRBD2,TGTGCCAGCAGAATAGCGGGGCTGAACACCGGGGAGCTGTTTTTT,CASRIAGLNTGELFF
12,many,TRBJ1-2,TRBV29-1,TRBD1,TGCAGCGTTGGGGACAGGGTCGGCGGCTACACCTTC,CSVGDRVGGYTF
14,many,TRBJ2-5,TRBV18,-,TGTGCCAGCTCACCACCCTCTCCCGCCGAGACCCAGTACTTC,CASSPPSPAETQYF
14,many,TRBJ2-5,TRBV12-3/TRBV12-4,-,TGTGCCAGCAGCTCGGCAGGGGATGTGAAGACCCAGTACTTC,CASSSAGDVKTQYF
14,-,TRBJ1-2,TRBV18,-,TGTGCCAGCTCACCGGCGAGGACTAACTATGGCTACACCTTC,CASSPARTNYGYTF
12,many,TRBJ1-2,TRBV28,-,TGTGCCAGCAGTTTCCGGGGTGGGGGCTACACCTTC,CASSFRGGGYTF
18,many,TRBJ2-3,TRBV7-6,-,TGTGCCAGCAGCTTACTGATCGCCGGGGCAATCGACGCAGATACGCAGTATTTT,CASSLLIAGAIDADTQYF
14,once,TRBJ1-4,TRBV7-9,TRBD1,TGTGCCAGCAGCTACACGGGACAGAATGAAAAACTGTTTTTT,CASSYTGQNEKLFF
14,few,TRBJ1-1,TRBV20-1,-,TGCAGTGCTAGAGTCCCACAGAGGTTGACTGAAGCTTTCTTT,CSARVPQRLTEAFF
13,many,TRBJ2-1,TRBV6-2/TRBV6-3,TRBD2,TGTGCCAGCAGGCGGGAGGGACGAGATGAGCAGTTCTTC,CASRREGRDEQFF
19,few,TRBJ2-3,TRBV7-3,TRBD2,TGTGCCAGCAGCTCCCGGACTAGCGGGGTCTACCCTAGCACAGATACGCAGTATTTT,CASSSRTSGVYPSTDTQYF
16,many,TRBJ2-1,TRBV28,TRBD1,TGTGCCAGCAGCTTTCCCGGGACAGAGATCTACAATGAGCAGTTCTTC,CASSFPGTEIYNEQFF
15,many,TRBJ2-7,TRBV2,TRBD2,TGTGCCAGCAGTGAAGGGATAGCGGGCTTATACGAGCAGTACTTC,CASSEGIAGLYEQYF
12,many,TRBJ2-1,TRBV20-1,-,TGCAGTGCCCAAGGCCGCGACAATGAGCAGTTCTTC,CSAQGRDNEQFF